The clone carrying this T cell receptor beta chain came up once. The antigen is undetermined. The data are from a study of T cell responses to AZD1222 COVID-19 vaccine. Whole-study findings and limits: Females outnumbered males among donors, who were mostly white British; clonal diversity was possibly underestimated.

The method was immunoSEQ multiplex PCR; TCRdb's version includes in-frame clones alone and lacks a portion of them. The sample lists about 150,000 clones, roughly 91% seen once, with roughly 6% in the top ten. The CDR3 totals 15 residues. The V end lost 1 base, the J end lost 7 bases, and 13 bases lay between the germline ends. In germline, CDR1 is SGHTA, CDR2 FQGTGA. The chain recombines TRBV7-3 with TRBJ2-2; unclear D gene. Sequenced material: peripheral blood, taken 28 days after the second AZD1222 dose. The TCR was taken from an adult who received the AZD1222 COVID-19 vaccine. In DNA form, the CDR3 reads TGTGCCAGCAGCTTAAAAGTCTCGGAAGGCGGGGAGCTGTTTTTT. It codes for CASSLKVSEGGELFF.